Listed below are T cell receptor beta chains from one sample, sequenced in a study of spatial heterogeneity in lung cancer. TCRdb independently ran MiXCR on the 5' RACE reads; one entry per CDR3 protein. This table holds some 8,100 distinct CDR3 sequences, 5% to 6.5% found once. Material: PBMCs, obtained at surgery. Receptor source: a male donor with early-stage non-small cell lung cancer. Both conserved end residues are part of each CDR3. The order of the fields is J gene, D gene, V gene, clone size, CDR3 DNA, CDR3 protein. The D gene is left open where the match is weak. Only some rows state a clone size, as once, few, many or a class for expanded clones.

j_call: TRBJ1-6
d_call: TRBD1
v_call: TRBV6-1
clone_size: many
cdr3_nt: TGTGCCAGCAGTTGGGACAGGGGGCGGTCACCCCTCCACTTT
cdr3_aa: CASSWDRGRSPLHF

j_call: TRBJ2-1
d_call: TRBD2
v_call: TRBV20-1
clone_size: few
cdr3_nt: TGCAGTGCCCTCACGACTAGCGGGGAGTACAATGAGCAGTTCTTC
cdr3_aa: CSALTTSGEYNEQFF

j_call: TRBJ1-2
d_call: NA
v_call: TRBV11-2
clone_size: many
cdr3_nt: TGTGCCAGCAGCTCCCTCCTGGGATGGTTATATGGCTACACCTTC
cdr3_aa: CASSSLLGWLYGYTF

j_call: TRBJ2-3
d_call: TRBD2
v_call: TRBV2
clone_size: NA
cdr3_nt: TGTGCCAGCAGCGGGACTAGCGGGGCGTCTTCCACAGATACGCAGTATTTT
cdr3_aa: CASSGTSGASSTDTQYF

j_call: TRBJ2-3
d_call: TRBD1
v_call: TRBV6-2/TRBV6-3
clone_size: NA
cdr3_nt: TGTGCCAGCAGTTACTCCGCAGGGGACAGGACAGATACGCAGTATTTT
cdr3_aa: CASSYSAGDRTDTQYF

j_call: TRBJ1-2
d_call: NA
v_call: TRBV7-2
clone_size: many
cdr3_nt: TGTGCCAGCAGCTTCGGGGGCGCGGGCTATGGCTACACCTTC
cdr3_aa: CASSFGGAGYGYTF

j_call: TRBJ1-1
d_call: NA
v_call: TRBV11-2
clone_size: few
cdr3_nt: TGTGCCAGCAGCTTGCAGATGAACACTGAAGCTTTCTTT
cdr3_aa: CASSLQMNTEAFF

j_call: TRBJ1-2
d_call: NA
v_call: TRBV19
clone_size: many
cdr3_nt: TGTGCCAGTAGTACTTTGGACAGACCCCTAGACGGCTACACCTTC
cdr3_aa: CASSTLDRPLDGYTF

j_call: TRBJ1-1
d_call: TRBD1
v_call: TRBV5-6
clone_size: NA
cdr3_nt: TGTGCCAGCAGCAACTACAGGGGGACTGAAGCTTTCTTT
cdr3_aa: CASSNYRGTEAFF

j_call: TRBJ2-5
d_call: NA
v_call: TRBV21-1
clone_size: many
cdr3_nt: TGTGCCAGCAGCAAAGGACTAGCGGGGGTCCTCCACCCCTGGCAAGAGACCCAGTACTTC
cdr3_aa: CASSKGLAGVLHPWQETQYF

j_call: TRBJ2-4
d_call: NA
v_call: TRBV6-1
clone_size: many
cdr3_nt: TGTGCCAGCAGTGAAGCGGCTTTACCCACCGGGGACATTCAGTACTTC
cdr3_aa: CASSEAALPTGDIQYF

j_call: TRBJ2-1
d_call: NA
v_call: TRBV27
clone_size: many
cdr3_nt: TGTGCCAGCAGTTTCGACCGGGAGAGGGGCAATGAGCAGTTCTTC
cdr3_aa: CASSFDRERGNEQFF

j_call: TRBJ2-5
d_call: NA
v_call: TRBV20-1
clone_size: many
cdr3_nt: TGCAGTGCTAGAGATCCACGAGAGACCCAGTACTTC
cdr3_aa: CSARDPRETQYF

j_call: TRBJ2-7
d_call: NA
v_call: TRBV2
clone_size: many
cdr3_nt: TGTGCCAGCAGTGATTTACCCCAGATGGGGTGGAACTCCTACGAGCAGTACTTC
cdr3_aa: CASSDLPQMGWNSYEQYF

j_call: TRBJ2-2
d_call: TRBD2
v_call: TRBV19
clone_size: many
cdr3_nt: TGTGCCAGCAAAAGGGAGGGAGGATTAGGGGAGCTGTTTTTT
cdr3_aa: CASKREGGLGELFF

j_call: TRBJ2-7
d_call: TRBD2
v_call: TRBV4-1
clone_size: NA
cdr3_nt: TGCGCCAGCAGCCAAGTTCTAGCGGTCTCCTACGAGCAGTACTTC
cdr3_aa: CASSQVLAVSYEQYF

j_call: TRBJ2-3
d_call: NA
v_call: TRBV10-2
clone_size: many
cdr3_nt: TGCGCCAGCAGTGTCGGGGGGCTAGCGGGCACAGATACGCAGTATTTT
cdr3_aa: CASSVGGLAGTDTQYF

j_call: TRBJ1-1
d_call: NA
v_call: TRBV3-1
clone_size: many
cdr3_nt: TGTGCCAGCAGTGAACCGGCGGGGAACACTGAAGCTTTCTTT
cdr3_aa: CASSEPAGNTEAFF

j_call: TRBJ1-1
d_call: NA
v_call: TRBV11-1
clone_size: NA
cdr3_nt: TGTGCCAGCAGCTTTCTCCCGGTGGTGGAGCTGAACACTGAAGCTTTCTTT
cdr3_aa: CASSFLPVVELNTEAFF

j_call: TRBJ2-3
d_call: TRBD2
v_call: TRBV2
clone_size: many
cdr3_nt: TGTGCCAGCAAGCCGGGAGGGAGCACAGATACGCAGTATTTT
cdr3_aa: CASKPGGSTDTQYF

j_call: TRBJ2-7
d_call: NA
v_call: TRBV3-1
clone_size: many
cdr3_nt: TGTGCCAGCAGCCAAGGAGCCCTTCGAGGGGGAGGCGAGCAGTACTTC
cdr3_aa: CASSQGALRGGGEQYF

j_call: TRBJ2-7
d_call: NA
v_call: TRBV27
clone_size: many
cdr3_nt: TGTGCCAGCAGTCGGACTAGCAGGGGGGGCTACGAGCAGTACTTC
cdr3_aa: CASSRTSRGGYEQYF

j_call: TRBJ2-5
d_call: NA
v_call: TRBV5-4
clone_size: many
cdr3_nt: TGTGCCAGCAGCTTGGAGCCGGGGGAGACCCAGTACTTC
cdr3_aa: CASSLEPGETQYF

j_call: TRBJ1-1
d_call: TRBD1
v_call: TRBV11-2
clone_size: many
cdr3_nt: TGTGCCACCGATAAAGGACAGGGGAACACTGAAGCTTTCTTT
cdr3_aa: CATDKGQGNTEAFF

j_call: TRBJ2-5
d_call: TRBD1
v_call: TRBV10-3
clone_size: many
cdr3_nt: TGTGCCATCCGGGACAGGGTGGAAGAGACCCAGTACTTC
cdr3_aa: CAIRDRVEETQYF

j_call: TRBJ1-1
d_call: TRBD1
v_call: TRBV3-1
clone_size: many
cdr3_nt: TGTGCCAGCAGCCAGCAGACAGGGGCTCTCACTGAAGCTTTCTTT
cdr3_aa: CASSQQTGALTEAFF

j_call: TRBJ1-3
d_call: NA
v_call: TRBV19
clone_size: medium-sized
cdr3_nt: TGTGCCAGCCAAGACAGTTCCGGAAACACCATATATTTT
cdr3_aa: CASQDSSGNTIYF

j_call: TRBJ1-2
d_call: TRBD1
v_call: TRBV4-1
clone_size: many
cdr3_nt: TGCGCCAGCAGCCCTGCCGGGACAGGGAAAGGCTACACCTTC
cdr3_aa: CASSPAGTGKGYTF

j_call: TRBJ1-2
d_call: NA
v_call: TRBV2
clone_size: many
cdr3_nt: TGTGCCAGCATGCTGGCAGGGACGAACTATGGCTACACCTTC
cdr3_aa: CASMLAGTNYGYTF

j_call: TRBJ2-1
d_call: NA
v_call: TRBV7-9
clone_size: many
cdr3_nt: TGTGCCAGCAGCCCACTTGGGACGGAGGATAAGCAGTTCTTC
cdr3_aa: CASSPLGTEDKQFF

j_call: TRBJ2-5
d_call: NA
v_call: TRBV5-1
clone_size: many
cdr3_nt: TGCGCCAGCAGCTTGGGAGCGGCCCTCGGGGAGACCCAGTACTTC
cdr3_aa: CASSLGAALGETQYF